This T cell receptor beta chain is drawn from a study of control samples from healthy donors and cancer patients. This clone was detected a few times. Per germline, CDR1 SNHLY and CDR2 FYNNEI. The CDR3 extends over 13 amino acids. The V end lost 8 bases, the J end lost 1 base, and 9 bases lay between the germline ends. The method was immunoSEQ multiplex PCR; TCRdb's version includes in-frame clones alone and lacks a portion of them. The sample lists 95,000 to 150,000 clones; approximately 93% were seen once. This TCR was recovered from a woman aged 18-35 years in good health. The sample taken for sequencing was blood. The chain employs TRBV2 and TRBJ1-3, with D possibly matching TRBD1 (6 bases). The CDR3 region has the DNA TGTGCCAGCCACAGGGAATCTGGAAACACCATATATTTT. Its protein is CASHRESGNTIYF.